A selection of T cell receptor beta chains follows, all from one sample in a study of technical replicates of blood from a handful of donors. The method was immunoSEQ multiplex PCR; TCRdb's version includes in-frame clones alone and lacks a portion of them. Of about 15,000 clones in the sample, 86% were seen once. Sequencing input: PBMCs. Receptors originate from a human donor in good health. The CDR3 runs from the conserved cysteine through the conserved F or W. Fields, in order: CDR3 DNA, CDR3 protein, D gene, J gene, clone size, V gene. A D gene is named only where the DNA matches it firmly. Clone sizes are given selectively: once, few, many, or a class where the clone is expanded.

cdr3_nt: TGCGCCAGCAGCTTGGGGGGCCAGAGCTATGGCTACACCTTC
cdr3_aa: CASSLGGQSYGYTF
d_call: .
j_call: TRBJ1-2
clone_size: .
v_call: TRBV5-1

cdr3_nt: TGTGCCAGCAGCCAAGATTGGAGCAGAGCCTACGAGCAGTACTTC
cdr3_aa: CASSQDWSRAYEQYF
d_call: .
j_call: TRBJ2-7
clone_size: .
v_call: TRBV14

cdr3_nt: TGTGCCAGCAGCGCCTGGGGGGGACGGGCCTACAATGAGCAGTTCTTC
cdr3_aa: CASSAWGGRAYNEQFF
d_call: TRBD2
j_call: TRBJ2-1
clone_size: .
v_call: TRBV5-4

cdr3_nt: TGTGCCAGTAGCGGGAGGACCTCCTACAATGAGCAGTTCTTC
cdr3_aa: CASSGRTSYNEQFF
d_call: TRBD2
j_call: TRBJ2-1
clone_size: .
v_call: TRBV28

cdr3_nt: TGTGCCAGCAGCTTAGCCCGAAGCGGGGGGACCCAGTACTTC
cdr3_aa: CASSLARSGGTQYF
d_call: TRBD2
j_call: TRBJ2-5
clone_size: .
v_call: TRBV7-7

cdr3_nt: TGCGCCAGCAGCCAGGGGAGTGGCGAAAAACTGTTTTTT
cdr3_aa: CASSQGSGEKLFF
d_call: .
j_call: TRBJ1-4
clone_size: .
v_call: TRBV10-1

cdr3_nt: TGTGCCAGCAGTCTAGCGGGGGGCTCTGGGGCCAACGTCCTGACTTTC
cdr3_aa: CASSLAGGSGANVLTF
d_call: TRBD2
j_call: TRBJ2-6
clone_size: .
v_call: TRBV6-6

cdr3_nt: TGTGCCAGCACCCCAACAGGGGGCGTGAACAATGAGCAGTTCTTC
cdr3_aa: CASTPTGGVNNEQFF
d_call: TRBD1
j_call: TRBJ2-1
clone_size: .
v_call: TRBV2

cdr3_nt: TGCGCCAGCAGTGGCCTAGCGGGAGTCTCCTACGAGCAGTACTTC
cdr3_aa: CASSGLAGVSYEQYF
d_call: TRBD2
j_call: TRBJ2-7
clone_size: .
v_call: TRBV10-2

cdr3_nt: TGCGCCAGCAGCCAAGGGACTAGCGGGAGGGGCTCGGAGACCCAGTACTTC
cdr3_aa: CASSQGTSGRGSETQYF
d_call: TRBD2
j_call: TRBJ2-5
clone_size: once
v_call: TRBV4-1

cdr3_nt: TGTGCCAGCAGTGAACCGGAAGGACTAGCGGGAGGGCCTATCTCCTACGAGCAGTACTTC
cdr3_aa: CASSEPEGLAGGPISYEQYF
d_call: TRBD2
j_call: TRBJ2-7
clone_size: .
v_call: TRBV2

cdr3_nt: TGTGCCAGCGGGGGGGTAGCGGGAGCCAATGAGCAGTTCTTC
cdr3_aa: CASGGVAGANEQFF
d_call: TRBD2
j_call: TRBJ2-1
clone_size: .
v_call: TRBV7-9

cdr3_nt: TGTGCCAGCAGCTTAGTATCGGGTGTAGGCTACGAGCAGTACTTC
cdr3_aa: CASSLVSGVGYEQYF
d_call: .
j_call: TRBJ2-7
clone_size: .
v_call: TRBV7-8

cdr3_nt: TGTGCCAGCAGTACGACTAGCGGGAGGTCCCCCTACAATGAGCAGTTCTTC
cdr3_aa: CASSTTSGRSPYNEQFF
d_call: TRBD2
j_call: TRBJ2-1
clone_size: few
v_call: TRBV27

cdr3_nt: TGTGCCAGTAGTCCATTGACTAGCGGGAGGGCCAATGAGCAGTTCTTC
cdr3_aa: CASSPLTSGRANEQFF
d_call: TRBD2
j_call: TRBJ2-1
clone_size: few
v_call: TRBV19

cdr3_nt: TGTGCCAGCAGTGAGAGTTACGAGCAGTACTTC
cdr3_aa: CASSESYEQYF
d_call: .
j_call: TRBJ2-7
clone_size: .
v_call: TRBV25-1